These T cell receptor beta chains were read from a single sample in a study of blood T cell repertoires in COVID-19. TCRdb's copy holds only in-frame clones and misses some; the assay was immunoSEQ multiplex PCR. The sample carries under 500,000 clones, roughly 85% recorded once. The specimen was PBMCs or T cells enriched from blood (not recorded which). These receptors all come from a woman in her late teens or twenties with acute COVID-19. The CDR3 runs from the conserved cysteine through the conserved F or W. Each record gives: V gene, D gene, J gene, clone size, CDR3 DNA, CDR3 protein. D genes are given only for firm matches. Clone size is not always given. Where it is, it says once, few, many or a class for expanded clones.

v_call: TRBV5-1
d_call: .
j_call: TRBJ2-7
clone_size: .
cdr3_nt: TGCGCCAGCAGGATTACCGGCTCCTACGAGCAGTACTTC
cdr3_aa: CASRITGSYEQYF

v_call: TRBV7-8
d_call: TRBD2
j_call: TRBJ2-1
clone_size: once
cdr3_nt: TGTGCCAGCAGCTTAGAACTAGCGGGGGGCTACAATGAGCAGTTCTTC
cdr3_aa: CASSLELAGGYNEQFF

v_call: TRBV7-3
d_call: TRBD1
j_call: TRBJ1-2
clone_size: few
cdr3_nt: TGTGCCAGCAGCTTATCCCCGGGACAGGGGGTTGGCTATGGCTACACCTTC
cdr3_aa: CASSLSPGQGVGYGYTF

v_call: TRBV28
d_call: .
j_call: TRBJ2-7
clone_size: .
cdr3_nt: TGTGCCAGCAGTTTATTCGACGAGCAGTACTTC
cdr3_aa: CASSLFDEQYF

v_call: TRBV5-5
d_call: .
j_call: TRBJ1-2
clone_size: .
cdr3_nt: TGTGCCAGCAGCTTGTCCCCACAGGGAGCTGGCTACACCTTC
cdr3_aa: CASSLSPQGAGYTF

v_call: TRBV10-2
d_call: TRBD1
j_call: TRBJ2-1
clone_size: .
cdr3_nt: TGCGCCAGCAAAGGGACAGACAATGAGCAGTTCTTC
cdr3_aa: CASKGTDNEQFF

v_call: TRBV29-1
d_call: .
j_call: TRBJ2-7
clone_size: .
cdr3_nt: TGCAGCGTTGGTGGCAGTCCCTACGAGCAGTACTTC
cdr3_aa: CSVGGSPYEQYF

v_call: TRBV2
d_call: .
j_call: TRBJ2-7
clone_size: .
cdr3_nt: TGTGCCAGCCACAGCGCAGGGGTCGCCTACGAGCAGTACTTC
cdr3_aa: CASHSAGVAYEQYF

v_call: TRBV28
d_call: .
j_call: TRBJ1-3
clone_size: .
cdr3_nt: TGTGCCAGCAGCCCAGGAAACACCATATATTTT
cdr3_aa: CASSPGNTIYF

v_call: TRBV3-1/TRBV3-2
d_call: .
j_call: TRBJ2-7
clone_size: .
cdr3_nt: TGTGCCAGCAGCCCCCTCGGCGGGGGCCGTGGCGAGCAGTACTTC
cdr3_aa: CASSPLGGGRGEQYF

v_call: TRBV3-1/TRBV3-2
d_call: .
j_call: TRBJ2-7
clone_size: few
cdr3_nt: TGTGCCAGCAGCCAACGCGGTCTAGTTTACGAGCAGTACTTC
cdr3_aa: CASSQRGLVYEQYF

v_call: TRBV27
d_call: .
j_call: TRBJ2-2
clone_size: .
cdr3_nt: TGTGCCAGCAGTTTATCAAGTCTACCCCTCGGGGAGCTGTTTTTT
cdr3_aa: CASSLSSLPLGELFF